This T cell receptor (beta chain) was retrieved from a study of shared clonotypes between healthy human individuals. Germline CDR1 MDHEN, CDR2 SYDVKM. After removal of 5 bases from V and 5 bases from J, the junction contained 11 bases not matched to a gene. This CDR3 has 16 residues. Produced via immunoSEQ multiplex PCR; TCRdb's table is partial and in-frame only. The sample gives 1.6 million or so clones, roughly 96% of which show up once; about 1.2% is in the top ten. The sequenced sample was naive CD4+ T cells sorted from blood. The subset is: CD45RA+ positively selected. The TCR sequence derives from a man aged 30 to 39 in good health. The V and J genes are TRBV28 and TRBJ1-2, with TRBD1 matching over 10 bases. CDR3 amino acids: CASSRISTGGSYGYTF. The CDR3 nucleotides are TGTGCCAGCAGTAGAATCTCGACAGGGGGCTCATATGGCTACACCTTC.